Included here is one T cell receptor (beta chain) sequence, with context. The antigen is unknown. These data originate in a study of blood T cells in healthy people across ages. Broader study findings: Roughly linearly, TCR beta diversity per million T cells fell as age increased. Total diversity from one million sequenced T cells was likely underestimated.

Next came a second PCR, run for roughly 6 to 11 cycles, which used a sample-barcoded 5' primer along with a J-beta primer mix. From the 5' RACE reads, TCRdb called clonotypes with MiXCR, one entry per CDR3 protein. Found here are about 680,000 distinct CDR3 sequences, around 49% of them singletons; the top ten hold roughly 30%. Germline CDR1 is DFQATT and CDR2 is SNEGSKA (reference sequence). Trimming shortened V by 6 bases and J by 3 bases, and 18 bases separated the two germline ends. The CDR3 runs 15 residues. The gene calls are TRBV20-1 and TRBJ1-5; tentatively, D is TRBD1 (5 bases). The sequence derives from an older woman in good health. The material sequenced was blood. In DNA, the CDR3 is TGCAGTGCCCTCCGCGGGGCAGGGTCCAATCAGCCCCAGCATTTT. Translation gives CSALRGAGSNQPQHF.